A selection of T cell receptor beta chains follows, all from one sample in a study of glioma-infiltrating T cells. One entry per CDR3 protein results from TCRdb running MiXCR on the multiplex PCR reads. The sample holds 100,000 to 150,000 distinct CDR3 sequences, 20% to 25% seen once. What was sequenced was glioma tissue, nonneoplastic brain tissue, or PBMCs (not recorded which). The receptor source for this set is a human donor with low-grade glioma or glioblastoma, undergoing nonglioma brain surgery, or in good health (not recorded which). Both conserved end residues are part of each CDR3. The D gene is left open where the match is weak. A clone size is listed for some rows: how often the clone was seen (once, few, many), or a class if it is expanded.

TRBJ2-3	.	TRBV7-9	few	TGTGCCAGCGGCTTAGACACAGATACGCAGTATTTT	CASGLDTDTQYF
TRBJ2-5	TRBD2	TRBV4-1	many	TGCGCCAGCAGCCGCTGGGGGGGGGAGACCCAGTACTTC	CASSRWGGETQYF
TRBJ2-1	.	TRBV3-1	.	TGTGCCAGCGGGGCAGGGAGTTGGAATGAGCAGTTCTTC	CASGAGSWNEQFF
TRBJ2-3	.	TRBV27	many	TGTGCCAGCAGTTTTTTACCCCCCAGGACCACAGATACGCAGTATTTT	CASSFLPPRTTDTQYF
TRBJ2-5	.	TRBV24-1	many	TGTGCCACCAGCGGACCCGGTGGCGCACAAGAGACCCAGTACTTC	CATSGPGGAQETQYF
TRBJ2-6	.	TRBV19	many	TGTGCCAGTAGAATCATTAGCTCTGGGGCCAACGTCCTGACTTTC	CASRIISSGANVLTF
TRBJ2-2	.	TRBV6-2/TRBV6-3	.	TGTGCCGGCAGCTTTTCCGGGGAGCTGTTTTTT	CAGSFSGELFF
TRBJ2-2	.	TRBV29-1	.	TGCAGCGTTTCCCCTACGGGAAACACCGGGGAGCTGTTTTTT	CSVSPTGNTGELFF
TRBJ1-4	TRBD1	TRBV28	many	TGTGCCAGCAGTTTAGATCCGGGACAGGGCGGTGAAAAACTGTTTTTT	CASSLDPGQGGEKLFF
TRBJ2-1	.	TRBV14	many	TGTGCCAGCAGCCCTGCTGGCAGCTCCTACAATGAGCAGTTCTTC	CASSPAGSSYNEQFF
TRBJ1-5	.	TRBV19	many	TGTGCCAGTAGTGGCCGGAATCAGCCCCAGCATTTT	CASSGRNQPQHF
TRBJ2-7	.	TRBV7-9	many	TGTGCCAGCAGCCCCATTCATACCTACGAGCAGTACTTC	CASSPIHTYEQYF
TRBJ2-5	.	TRBV2	.	TGTGCCAGCAGTGAAAAAATCGGCAGGGAAGAGACCCAGCACTTC	CASSEKIGREETQHF
TRBJ1-1	.	TRBV6-6	many	TGTGCCAGCAGTTACTCGATCAGGCACGAAGCTTTCTTT	CASSYSIRHEAFF
TRBJ1-2	.	TRBV12-3/TRBV12-4	many	TGTGCCAGCAGTTTATTGGCGAACTATGGCTACACCTTC	CASSLLANYGYTF
TRBJ2-7	TRBD1	TRBV15	many	TGTGCCACCAGTCGTCCCGGGACAGTACTCTACGAGCAGTACTTC	CATSRPGTVLYEQYF
TRBJ2-1	TRBD2	TRBV20-1	many	TGCAGTGCTAGAGAAGGGCTAGCGGCTTACAATGAGCAGTTCTTC	CSAREGLAAYNEQFF
TRBJ2-1	TRBD1	TRBV7-3	many	TGTGCCAGCAGCCCCTCCGGGACAGGCGCTAATGAGCAGTTCTTC	CASSPSGTGANEQFF
TRBJ2-2	.	TRBV7-8	many	TGTGCCAGCAGCTTACTTATGGGCTTCACCGGGGAGCTGTTTTTT	CASSLLMGFTGELFF
TRBJ2-2	.	TRBV7-8	many	TGTGCCAGCAGCCAGGACGGAGACACCGGGGAGCTGTTTTTT	CASSQDGDTGELFF
TRBJ1-3	TRBD1	TRBV3-1	few	TGTGCCAGCAGCCAAAACCCGACAGGGACCCTCTCTGGAAACACCATATATTTT	CASSQNPTGTLSGNTIYF
TRBJ1-2	.	TRBV12-3/TRBV12-4	few	TGTGCCAGCAGTCTGAGCTTCCGGGGCTCTGGCTACACCTTC	CASSLSFRGSGYTF
TRBJ2-3	TRBD2	TRBV20-1	many	TGCGCTTTAGGAGCGGGAGGAGGCACAGATACGCAGTATTTT	CALGAGGGTDTQYF
TRBJ2-5	.	TRBV24-1	many	TGTGCCACCAGTTCCCGGGACCGAGAGACCCAGTACTTC	CATSSRDRETQYF
TRBJ2-7	TRBD2	TRBV7-2	once	TGTGCCAACAGCCCCAGGACTAGCGGGACGTACGAGCAGTACTTC	CANSPRTSGTYEQYF
TRBJ2-1	TRBD2	TRBV20-1	.	TGCAGTGCTGCTAGCGGGGCCAACTCCTCCCCTGAGCAGTTCTTC	CSAASGANSSPEQFF
TRBJ2-3	.	TRBV11-2	.	TGTGCCAGCAGCTCCGTAGCGGTAGATTCAGATACGCAGTATTTT	CASSSVAVDSDTQYF
TRBJ1-2	.	TRBV19	.	TGTGCCAGTAGTATAGATTGGGCGATAGGAGGAGGCTACACCTTC	CASSIDWAIGGGYTF
TRBJ2-5	.	TRBV28	.	TGTGCCAGCAGTGCCGGGGGAGTGGGAGAGACCCAGTACTTC	CASSAGGVGETQYF
TRBJ2-7	TRBD1	TRBV4-3	many	TGCGCCAGCAGCCAAGACGAAACAGGGGTCTACGAGCAGTACTTC	CASSQDETGVYEQYF